Below are 22 T cell receptor beta chains sequenced from a single sample in a study of identical twins. Each CDR3 protein gets one entry after TCRdb re-called the 5' RACE reads with MiXCR. The sample contains 200,000 to 250,000 distinct CDR3 sequences, 10% of which appear only once. The sample was memory T cells sorted from blood. These receptors all stem from a man aged 50-59 years in good health.

The genes are TRBV29-1 and TRBJ1-2, with D maybe TRBD1 (5 bases). The CDR3 sequence is 14 residues long. Germline V gene data show CDR1 as SQVTM and CDR2 as ANQGSEA. Trimming removed 7 bases from V and 2 bases from J, with 17 bases in between. This CDR3 is CSARTLGRNYGYTF. The CDR3, as DNA: TGCAGCGCCAGAACCTTGGGACGGAACTATGGCTACACCTTC.

This clonotype was observed a few times. The chain uses TRBV29-1 and TRBJ1-1; 7 bases map to TRBD1. Trimming took 6 bases from V and 0 from J; bases not matched to a gene: 13. Germline V gives CDR1 SQVTM, CDR2 ANQGSEA. This CDR3 spans 16 amino acids. The CDR3 DNA is TGCAGCGTGAAAAACAGGGGCCCAGTCCTGAACACTGAAGCTTTCTTT. This translates into CSVKNRGPVLNTEAFF.

The chain couples TRBV7-2 to TRBJ2-7; TRBD2 is a possible D gene (5 bases). The germline gives CDR1 SGHTA, CDR2 FQGNSA. The CDR3 is 12 amino acids. The V end lost 5 bases, the J end lost 7 bases, and 12 bases lay between the germline ends. The CDR3, as DNA: TGTGCCAGCAGCCAGGAGGTCGGAGAGCAGTACTTC. Protein: CASSQEVGEQYF.

This chain connects TRBV7-8 to TRBJ1-6, with D unresolved. V lost 5 bases to trimming and J lost 7 bases, with 15 bases between them. Germline V CDR1 and CDR2: SGHVS, FQNEAQ. The CDR3 length is 15 residues. CDR3 in DNA: TGTGCCAGCAGCCTCTCTGGGATTACCAATTCACCCCTCCACTTT. Encoded protein: CASSLSGITNSPLHF.

This clonotype was found many times. This chain connects TRBV29-1 to TRBJ2-5; either TRBD1 or TRBD2 may fit D (7 bases each). Germline V gene lookup returns CDR1 SQVTM and CDR2 ANQGSEA. V was clipped by 6 bases and J by 7 bases, with 18 bases between them. The CDR3 totals 13 residues. The CDR3 region is CSVHTGEGVTQYF. The CDR3 region has the DNA TGCAGCGTCCACACAGGGGAGGGTGTGACCCAGTACTTC.

This clonotype was observed a few times. The rearrangement joins TRBV29-1 to TRBJ2-1; a weak D match, TRBD2 (7 bases). Trimming took 5 bases from V and 5 from J, leaving 16 bases between them. The CDR3 totals 14 residues. Germline V lookup: CDR1 SQVTM, CDR2 ANQGSEA. The DNA of the CDR3 is TGCAGCGTTCTCCGGGGGGCGCAAAACAATGAGCAGTTCTTC. It encodes CSVLRGAQNNEQFF.

This clonotype was seen repeatedly, ten times or more. CDR3 coding DNA: TGTGCCAGCAGTTTGGTAGCGGGAACAGATACGCAGTATTTT. Protein product: CASSLVAGTDTQYF. The rearrangement links TRBV27 to TRBJ2-3; TRBD2 matches at 8 bases. Germline V gene data show CDR1 as MNHEY and CDR2 as SMNVEV (reference sequence). The CDR3 runs to 14 residues. With V trimmed by 3 bases and J by 3 bases, 2 bases remained unmatched.

There are many counts of this clonotype. The rearrangement joins TRBV5-5 to TRBJ2-5; TRBD2 is a possible D gene (6 bases). Trimming pared 1 base from V and 4 bases from J, leaving 14 bases between. The germline CDR1 and CDR2 sequences are SGHKS and YYEKEE (reference sequence). The CDR3 sequence is 15 residues long. The CDR3 here is CASSLRAGTGETQYF. DNA of the CDR3: TGTGCCAGCAGCTTGCGCGCGGGGACGGGAGAGACCCAGTACTTC.

This clonotype was observed at least ten times. This chain uses TRBV12-3 or TRBV12-4 with TRBJ2-4; D unresolved. CDR3 length: 16 amino acids. V was trimmed by 3 bases and J by 2 bases, leaving 14 bases between them. The CDR3 DNA sequence: TGTGCCAGCAGTTTCCTCGCAAGTGGACCCAAAAACATTCAGTACTTC. It yields the protein CASSFLASGPKNIQYF.

This clonotype was seen a few times. The V gene is TRBV15, the J gene TRBJ2-3; D tentatively fits TRBD1 or TRBD2 (6 bases each). CDR1 is LNHNV, CDR2 YYDKDF, per germline (reference sequence). The CDR3 length is 14 residues. The germline V and J ends were trimmed by 0 bases and 5 bases, with 9 bases remaining between them. The CDR3 bases are TGTGCCACCAGCAGAGAGGGGGGCAAAGATACGCAGTATTTT. Translating gives CATSREGGKDTQYF.

The chain links TRBV7-2 to TRBJ2-5; the match to TRBD1 covers 8 bases. V shed 2 bases, J shed 4 bases, and the junction held 6 bases outside the gene matches. The CDR3 is 15 residues long. Germline CDR1 and CDR2: SGHTA and FQGNSA. The CDR3 loop reads CASSLRGTGTETQYF. CDR3 nucleotides: TGTGCCAGCAGCTTAAGGGGGACAGGTACAGAGACCCAGTACTTC. The entire variable domain, with the rest obtained from reference TRBV7-2 and TRBJ2-5, is as follows: GAGVSQSPSNKVTEKGKDVELRCDPISGHTALYWYRQSLGQGLEFLIYFQGNSAPDKSGLPSDRFSAERTGGSVSTLTIQRTQQEDSAVYLCASSLRGTGTETQYFGPGTRLLVL.

This clonotype was seen ten or more times. The gene calls are TRBV3-1 and TRBJ2-7, with TRBD1 matching 9 bases. This CDR3 is built from 17 residues. The germline CDR1 and CDR2 sequences are LGHDT and YNNKEL (reference sequence). Trimming removed 4 bases from V and 3 bases from J; junction bases left unmatched: 13. The CDR3 region has the DNA TGTGCCAGCAGCCCAACGGCGACAACAGGGGGCAACTACGAGCAGTACTTC. Translating gives CASSPTATTGGNYEQYF.

The genes are TRBV3-1 and TRBJ2-7; D perhaps matches TRBD1 (5 bases). V was shortened by 4 bases and J by 6 bases, with 19 bases between the two germline ends. This CDR3 region has 15 residues. Germline CDR1 and CDR2: LGHDT and YNNKEL (reference sequence). The CDR3 coding sequence is TGTGCCAGCAGCCGCTCCGTGGGTGGAAGGGGCGAGCAGTACTTC. Protein product: CASSRSVGGRGEQYF.

The chain combines TRBV7-2 with TRBJ2-1; 8 nucleotides align to TRBD2. J gave up 9 bases and V 2 bases, and 9 bases lay outside the gene matches. Looked up from germline, CDR1 is SGHTA and CDR2 is FQGNSA. The length of the CDR3 is 15 residues. CDR3 nucleotides: TGTGCCAGCAGCTTATTACTAGCGGAGGGGGGTGAGCAGTTCTTC. Its protein is CASSLLLAEGGEQFF.

This clonotype was detected a few times. The V and J genes are TRBV7-9 and TRBJ2-3, with unresolved D. Per the germline V gene, CDR1 is SEHNR and CDR2 is FQNEAQ (reference sequence). V was cut by 4 bases and J by 6 bases, with 23 bases left in between. This CDR3 is built from 17 residues. In nucleotides, the CDR3 is TGTGCCAGCAGCTCCCGTACGCCAGCCATGGGATGGGATACGCAGTATTTT. It specifies CASSSRTPAMGWDTQYF.

This clonotype was seen many times. V gene TRBV9 combines with J gene TRBJ2-1; D not resolved. V was cut by 3 bases and J by 0 bases, with 1 base left in between. The CDR3 is 12 residues long. Germline V gene data show CDR1 as SGDLS and CDR2 as YYNGEE. The CDR3 coding sequence is TGTGCCAGCAGCGCCTCCTACAATGAGCAGTTCTTC. As protein: CASSASYNEQFF.

This clonotype came up a few times. CDR3 sequence (DNA): TGTGCCAGCAGTGAGAGCGTATCCTACGAGCAGTACTTC. Translating it yields CASSESVSYEQYF. The genes are TRBV6-1 and TRBJ2-7; D remains ambiguous. The germline V and J ends were trimmed by 3 bases and 1 base, with 7 bases remaining between them. The germline V gene encodes CDR1 MNHNS and CDR2 SASEGT. The CDR3 is 13 residues long.

This clonotype was seen only a few times. The V gene is TRBV6-2 or TRBV6-3, the J gene TRBJ2-5; D remains unclear. The germline CDR1 and CDR2 sequences are MNHEY and SVGEGT. Trimming pared 6 bases from V and 5 bases from J, leaving 10 bases between. CDR3 length: 12 residues. CDR3 DNA sequence: TGTGCCAGCAGCGGACCGACGGAGACCCAGTACTTC. This gives the protein CASSGPTETQYF.

This clonotype occurred a few times. The V gene is TRBV28, the J gene TRBJ1-5; weak D call: TRBD1 (5 bases). This CDR3 region has 15 residues. Trimming stripped 5 bases from V and 1 base from J, with 12 bases between. The germline gives CDR1 MDHEN, CDR2 SYDVKM. The CDR3 sequence: CASSGTGGSNQPQHF. For the CDR3, the DNA is TGTGCCAGCAGTGGGACTGGTGGGAGCAATCAGCCCCAGCATTTT.

This clonotype occurred many times. The chain joins TRBV6-1 to TRBJ2-2; 10 bases line up with TRBD1. J gave up 4 bases and V 6 bases, and 2 bases lay outside the gene matches. Germline CDR1 reads MNHNS; CDR2 reads SASEGT. CDR3 size: 14 residues. The DNA of the CDR3 is TGTGCCAGCAGGACAGGGGGCCCCACCGGGGAGCTGTTTTTT. This translates into CASRTGGPTGELFF.

In its sample, this clonotype was seen many times. The chain recombines TRBV29-1 with TRBJ1-2; TRBD1 agrees at 7 bases. Germline V gives CDR1 SQVTM, CDR2 ANQGSEA. With 0 bases clipped from V and 4 bases from J, the junction kept 5 bases outside the gene matches. The CDR3 has 14 residues. As DNA, the CDR3 is TGCAGCGTTGAAGATAGGGGGCGCAGCTATGGCTACACCTTC. Its translation: CSVEDRGRSYGYTF.

In this sample, this clonotype turned up a few times. This chain links TRBV18 with TRBJ1-1; D is unresolved. V was shortened by 5 bases and J by 4 bases, with 8 bases between the two germline ends. CDR1 is KGHSH and CDR2 is LQKENI in the germline V gene. This CDR3 comprises 12 residues. For the CDR3, the DNA is TGTGCCAGCTCAGGGCGAGGCACTGAAGCTTTCTTT. The encoded protein is CASSGRGTEAFF.